The TCR beta chain described here comes from a study of shared clonotypes between healthy human individuals. For this clone: The antigen remains unidentified.

The CDR3 spans 15 residues. Per germline, CDR1 SGHRS and CDR2 YFSETQ. J lost 4 bases, V lost 6 bases, and 10 bases had no gene match. The data were produced by immunoSEQ multiplex PCR, yet TCRdb's version contains in-frame clones alone and is incomplete. The table has 2,100,000 or so clones, more than 90% seen once; the top ten hold more than 0.1%. Study observations and caveats: Sharing across four donors was highest in naive CD4 (approximately 5%) and lowest in memory CD8 (about 0.4%).

Sequencing was done on a sample of naive CD4+ T cells sorted from blood. The subset here: CD45RA+ positively selected. This receptor was obtained from a man aged 18 to 29 in good health. This chain uses TRBV5-1 with TRBJ2-3; 8 bases are a match to TRBD1. CDR3 protein: CASTHGQGRPDTQYF. DNA of the CDR3: TGCGCCAGCACCCACGGACAGGGTCGACCAGATACGCAGTATTTT.